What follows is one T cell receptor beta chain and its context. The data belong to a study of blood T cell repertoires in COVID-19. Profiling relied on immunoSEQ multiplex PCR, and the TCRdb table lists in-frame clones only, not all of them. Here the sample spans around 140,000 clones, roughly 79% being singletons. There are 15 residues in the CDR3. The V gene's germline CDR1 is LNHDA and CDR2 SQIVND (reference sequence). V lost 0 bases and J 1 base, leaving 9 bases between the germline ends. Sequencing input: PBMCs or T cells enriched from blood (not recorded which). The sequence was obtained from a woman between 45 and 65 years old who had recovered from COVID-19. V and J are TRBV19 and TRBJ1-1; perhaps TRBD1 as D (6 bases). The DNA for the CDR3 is TGTGCCAGTAGTATAGACAAGGACAGGAACACTGAAGCTTTCTTT. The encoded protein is CASSIDKDRNTEAFF.